The TCR beta chain described here comes from a study of CD8+CD57+ T cells in acquired aplastic anemia (dated by TCRdb to the late 2010s). Some background on the complete study: On average, sorted CD4+ and CD8+ cells yielded 3.2 ug of extracted DNA, with a range of roughly 0.19 to 27.4 ug. A CD8+CD57+ expansion meant a frequency higher than the mean frequency seen in healthy subjects. What the authors observed across the whole study: Between patients and healthy controls, no significant difference in CD8+ Simpson's diversity was found (P=0.060). Some 27 CD8+ CDR3 sequences were found in both patients and controls but appeared to be highly expressed in patients and within the immunodominant clones of the patients.

This clonotype was seen at least ten times. Its antigen is still unknown. The input lacks base qualities; no much larger clone sits a single base away. Profiling of TCR beta VDJ combinations and CDR3 sequences used genomic DNA as the template. An Illumina HiSeq 2000 was used for TCR repertoire sequencing. The study's processing was this. Repertoire assessment relied on Simpson's diversity index, CDR3 size and DJ length profiles, and TRBV/TRBJ rearrangement plots. The most abundant DNA sequence in the deep sequencing data was defined as the immunodominant clone. CDR3 amino acid sequences were checked for sharing across subjects and were also compared against the VDJdb database and published repertoires. The public reads were quality trimmed at Q25 with fastp and then assembled into clones with MiXCR by TCRdb, keeping productive beta chains. Records with the same CDR3 protein are collapsed into one entry carrying the most frequent genes and DNA. TCRdb's processing, not the authors', yielded these V and J calls. The sample table shows about 58,000 distinct CDR3 sequences, and around 50% are seen once. The ten largest clones represent around 15% of the sample.

The CDR3 starts with the cysteine, ends with the phenylalanine, and has 13 residues. The CDR3 DNA has 39 bases and is translated from base 1. V is cut by 5 bases and J by 9 bases, and the space between the germline ends is 17 bases. Based on the germline V gene (reference sequence), the CDR1 and CDR2 sequences are GTSNPN and SVGIG. Expansion of CD8+CD57+ cells had been shown by flow cytometry in the patients chosen for sequencing. Severe acquired aplastic anemia was diagnosed in all patients according to International Study of Aplastic Anemia and Agranulocytosis and Camitta criteria. No patient had received any therapy when blood was sampled. TCR repertoires of sorted CD4+ and CD8+ blood T cells from severe aplastic anemia patients and healthy subjects were deep-sequenced in the study. Patients were enrolled under clinicaltrials.gov protocols 00001620, 01623167, 00001397, 00071045, 00081523 and 00961064 in the USA. Ficoll-Paque density gradient centrifugation was used to isolate peripheral blood mononuclear cells. CD4+ and CD8+ T cells were sorted by FACS or magnetic beads before DNA extraction.

The sequenced sample was sorted CD4+, CD8+, or CD8+CD57+ T cells (not recorded which) from PBMCs. The V and J genes are TRBV30 and TRBJ1-5, with no D gene named confidently. This TCR was sampled from a human donor with aplastic anemia. The CDR3: CAWSEAGVRPQHF. The bases are TGTGCCTGGTCTGAGGCAGGTGTGAGGCCCCAGCATTTT.